Presented here are 6 T cell receptor beta chains from one specimen sequenced in a study of control samples from healthy donors and cancer patients. Profiled with immunoSEQ multiplex PCR; TCRdb holds only in-frame clones, not every one. Among some 410,000 clones listed, 75% to 95% were seen once. Specimen: PBMCs. The source of these receptors is a man in his forties or fifties with head and neck cancer.

Only one count was recorded for this clone. J is TRBJ1-2 and V is TRBV5-1; D perhaps matches TRBD1 (6 bases). The V end was cut by 0 bases, the J end by 6 bases, with 12 bases between. Germline V lookup: CDR1 SGHRS, CDR2 YFSETQ. The CDR3 spans 14 residues. The CDR3 region is CASSLGTDQDGYTF. As DNA, the CDR3 is TGCGCCAGCAGCTTGGGGACAGATCAGGATGGCTACACCTTC.

This clone appeared a single time. The rearrangement joins TRBV7-2 to TRBJ2-5, with 7 bases aligning to TRBD2. The ends lost 4 bases at V and 2 bases at J; junction bases unmatched: 10. Germline CDR1 reads SGHTA; CDR2 reads FQGNSA. This CDR3 comprises 16 residues. This CDR3 is CASSSSGLAEQETQYF. In DNA, the CDR3 is TGTGCCAGCAGCTCGTCGGGGCTAGCGGAGCAAGAGACCCAGTACTTC.

The V and J genes are TRBV19 and TRBJ1-5; 9 bases agree with TRBD1. The CDR3 loop spans 15 amino acids. Germline V CDR1 and CDR2: LNHDA, SQIVND (reference sequence). V lost 8 bases, J lost 5 bases, and 10 bases stayed unmatched. The CDR3 protein is CASSPTGQGDQPQHF. The CDR3 DNA is TGTGCCAGTTCCCCCACGGGACAGGGCGATCAGCCCCAGCATTTT.

The V and J genes are TRBV5-1 and TRBJ2-3, with D unresolved. The V gene lost 3 bases and the J gene lost 1 base, with 12 bases spanning the gap. Germline V gene sequence: CDR1 SGHRS, CDR2 YFSETQ. The CDR3 contains 15 residues. This CDR3 is CASSSILGGTDTQYF. As DNA, the CDR3 is TGCGCCAGCAGCTCTATTCTAGGAGGCACAGATACGCAGTATTTT.

Of note for this clone: Other DNA sequences in the same sample also yield this CDR3. The CDR3 DNA sequence: TGCGCCAGCAGTGAGACTGGGGCCGGGGAGCTGTTTTTT. Translation gives CASSETGAGELFF. This chain links TRBV10-1 with TRBJ2-2; D not resolved. Germline V gene lookup returns CDR1 WNHNN and CDR2 SYGVQD (reference sequence). The CDR3 is made up of 13 amino acids. Trimming left V 2 bases short and J 6 bases short, with 7 bases between.

The chain joins TRBV2 to TRBJ2-1; D unclear. Trimming removed 6 bases from V and 15 bases from J, with 15 bases in between. The germline CDR1 and CDR2 sequences are SNHLY and FYNNEI. CDR3 length: 11 residues. CDR3 coding DNA: TGTGCCAGCAGCTTCGGAGTGAATCTGTTCTTC. As protein: CASSFGVNLFF. The full variable domain, with the rest looked up from reference TRBV2 and TRBJ2-1, is EPEVTQTPSHQVTQMGQEVILRCVPISNHLYFYWYRQILGQKVEFLVSFYNNEISEKSEIFDDQFSVERPDGSNFTLKIRSTKLEDSAMYFCASSFGVNLFFGPGTRLTVL.